This T cell receptor (beta chain) came from a study of T-cell memory formation after mild COVID-19. TCRdb recomputed calls from the 5' RACE reads with MiXCR, one row per CDR3 protein. Of some 350,000 distinct CDR3 sequences in the sample, around a sixth were seen once. CDR3 length equals 15 residues. V shed 0 bases and J shed 4 bases, with 12 bases lying between them. The V gene's germline CDR1 is MGHRA and CDR2 YSYEKL. Study-level points and caveats: Mainly CM and EM harbored the contracting CD4+ clones; mainly EMRA harbored the CD8+ ones.

This clonotype has more than one count but fewer than ten. Its antigen is still unknown. The sequence came from a man between 18 and 35 years old who had mild COVID-19 (a few samples of this study predate the infection). Cell type and time point are not known. The sequenced sample consisted of PBMCs or a T cell subset sorted from them (not recorded which). The chain couples TRBV4-1 to TRBJ1-1; no definite D call. The CDR3 nucleotides read TGCGCCAGCAGCCAAGAAGTCAAACGGCGCACTGAAGCTTTCTTT. It specifies CASSQEVKRRTEAFF.